Listed here are 23 T cell receptor beta chains from one sample, sequenced in a study of blood T cell repertoires in COVID-19. Produced via immunoSEQ multiplex PCR; TCRdb's table is partial and in-frame only. The repertoire holds 100,000 to 150,000 clones, with around nine tenths as singletons. Sequencing was performed on peripheral blood. Every receptor here comes from a man aged 45-65 years with COVID-19, enrolled during active disease.

The V call is TRBV18, the J call TRBJ1-1, with 7 bases fitting TRBD1. This CDR3 region has 15 residues. Germline values: CDR1 KGHSH, CDR2 LQKENI. Losses at the gene ends were 5 bases for V and 3 bases for J; bases not matched to a gene: 9. The CDR3: CASSSLGGTDTEAFF. The CDR3 region has the DNA TGTGCCAGCTCATCCCTGGGTGGGACAGACACTGAAGCTTTCTTT. Filled out from reference TRBV18 and TRBJ1-1, the complete variable domain reads NAGVMQNPRHLVRRRGQEARLRCSPMKGHSHVYWYRQLPEEGLKFMVYLQKENIIDESGMPKERFSAEFPKEGPSILRIQQVVRGDSAAYFCASSSLGGTDTEAFFGQGTRLTVV.

The rearrangement uses TRBV21-1 and TRBJ2-7; TRBD1 was called by the table and not checked on the DNA. TRBV21-1 is given as a pseudogene. CDR3 length: 18 amino acids. CDR3 loop: CASTPKAGTGRSTYEQYV. CDR3 DNA: TGTGCCAGCACTCCTAAGGCCGGGACAGGGCGGAGTACCTACGAGCAGTACGTC.

The genes are TRBV6-4 and TRBJ2-7, with 8 positions matching TRBD2. The CDR3 totals 15 residues. After removal of 4 bases from V and 0 bases from J, the junction contained 5 bases not matched to a gene. Germline loops: CDR1 MRHNA, CDR2 SNTAGT. The CDR3 region has the DNA TGTGCCAGCAGTGTAAGGAGCGGGAGCTCCTACGAGCAGTACTTC. It is translated as CASSVRSGSSYEQYF.

J is TRBJ2-7 and V is TRBV5-6; 7 nucleotides align to TRBD2. Germline loops: CDR1 SGHDT, CDR2 YYEEEE. The CDR3 is 15 residues long. J gave up 0 bases and V 4 bases, and 7 bases lay outside the gene matches. The CDR3 DNA sequence: TGTGCCAGCAGCGAAACTAGCGCTTCCTCCTACGAGCAGTACTTC. Translating it yields CASSETSASSYEQYF.

The rearrangement joins TRBV27 to TRBJ1-1, with D tentatively TRBD1 (5 bases). CDR3 length: 14 residues. With 6 bases removed from V and 5 bases from J, the gap between germline ends came to 16 bases. Germline V gives CDR1 MNHEY, CDR2 SMNVEV (reference sequence). DNA of the CDR3: TGTGCCAGCAGCTTAGTGGGGGGGGGAACTGAAGCTTTCTTT. Protein product: CASSLVGGGTEAFF.

The rearrangement joins TRBV5-1 to TRBJ2-1, with 12 bases lining up with TRBD2. The CDR3 length is 16 residues. After removal of 0 bases from V and 6 bases from J, the junction contained 4 bases not matched to a gene. In germline, CDR1 is SGHRS, CDR2 YFSETQ. CDR3 region: CASSLDPSGRGNEQFF. CDR3 DNA: TGCGCCAGCAGCTTGGATCCTAGCGGGAGGGGCAATGAGCAGTTCTTC.

The J gene is TRBJ1-1, the V gene TRBV10-2; D call uncertain. The CDR3 is made up of 13 amino acids. Trimming cost V 2 bases and J 5 bases, with 9 bases left between them. Germline lookup yields CDR1 WSHSY and CDR2 SAAADI. The CDR3 here is CASSEILGTEAFF. The DNA of the CDR3 is TGCGCCAGCAGTGAGATTCTCGGTACTGAAGCTTTCTTT.

The chain employs TRBV4-2 and TRBJ2-3; 13 positions agree with TRBD2. Unmatched junction bases numbered 3, after V lost 0 bases and J lost 3 bases. The CDR3 runs 17 residues. CDR1 is LGHNA and CDR2 is YNFKEQ in the germline V gene. Written as DNA, the CDR3 is TGTGCCAGCAGCCAAGAATGGGGACTAGCGGGAACAGATACGCAGTATTTT. Amino acid sequence: CASSQEWGLAGTDTQYF.

This clone showed up just once. The chain combines TRBV6-2 or TRBV6-3 with TRBJ2-1; TRBD2 matches at 9 bases. V gave up 0 bases and J gave up 9 bases; unmatched junction bases: 3. CDR1 and CDR2 (germline): MNHEY, SVGEGT. This CDR3 contains 14 residues. The CDR3 loop reads CASSYSAGGVEQFF. CDR3 nucleotide sequence: TGTGCCAGCAGTTACTCGGCGGGAGGGGTTGAGCAGTTCTTC.

The genes are TRBV30 and TRBJ2-1; 9 bases are a match to TRBD2. Germline CDR1 and CDR2: GTSNPN and SVGIG (reference sequence). This CDR3 is 14 amino acids long. J was trimmed by 5 bases and V by 4 bases; bases with no gene match: 6. The CDR3 sequence: CAWIGGLADNEQFF. In DNA, the CDR3 is TGTGCCTGGATAGGGGGACTAGCCGACAATGAGCAGTTCTTC.

V usage is TRBV7-3 and J usage is TRBJ2-1, with D tentatively TRBD2 (5 bases). The CDR3 loop spans 13 amino acids. Germline V gives CDR1 SGHTA, CDR2 FQGTGA. The V and J ends lost 5 bases and 9 bases respectively, with 14 bases between them. CDR3 DNA sequence: TGTGCCAGCAGCGGATGGGATGGAGGTGAGCAGTTCTTC. It is translated as CASSGWDGGEQFF.

J is TRBJ2-2 and V is TRBV5-1; maybe TRBD2 (6 bases). Trimming cost V 8 bases and J 1 base, with 12 bases left between them. Germline V gene sequence: CDR1 SGHRS, CDR2 YFSETQ. The CDR3 has 14 amino acids. In DNA, the CDR3 is TGCGCCAGTAGGGGACTTTTGAACACCGGGGAGCTGTTTTTT. Encoded protein: CASRGLLNTGELFF.

This chain joins TRBV10-3 and TRBJ2-1; 11 bases fit TRBD2. Germline V gene data show CDR1 as ENHRY and CDR2 as SYGVKD. This CDR3 is built from 15 residues. V gave up 10 bases and J gave up 6 bases; unmatched junction bases: 11. CDR3 amino acids: CATLPLAGERNEQFF. DNA of the CDR3: TGTGCCACCCTTCCACTAGCGGGGGAGCGCAATGAGCAGTTCTTC.

This chain links TRBV11-2 with TRBJ2-7; D not resolved. The CDR3 has 12 amino acids. The germline V gene has CDR1 SGHAT and CDR2 FQNNGV. V was clipped by 1 base and J by 2 bases, with 3 bases between them. CDR3 DNA sequence: TGTGCCAGCAGCTTAGTTACCTACGAGCAGTACTTC. Translation: CASSLVTYEQYF.

V is TRBV25-1 and J is TRBJ1-1; tentatively, D is TRBD1 (6 bases). Germline loops: CDR1 MGHDK, CDR2 SYGVNS. The CDR3 contains 15 residues. Trimming removed 7 bases at V and 4 bases at J, with 19 bases between. The CDR3 DNA is TGTGCCAGCATCGAAGGGGGGGGTCCGGCCACTGAAGCTTTCTTT. Its translation: CASIEGGGPATEAFF. Complete variable domain (other parts from reference TRBV25-1 and TRBJ1-1): EADIYQTPRYLVIGTGKKITLECSQTMGHDKMYWYQQDPGMELHLIHYSYGVNSTEKGDLSSESTVSRIRTEHFPLTLESARPSHTSQYLCASIEGGGPATEAFFGQGTRLTVV.

The chain uses TRBV27 and TRBJ2-1, with 13 bases that match TRBD2. CDR1 is MNHEY and CDR2 is SMNVEV in the germline V gene (reference sequence). The CDR3 consists of 18 residues. J lost 8 bases, V lost 3 bases, and 13 bases had no gene match. DNA for the CDR3: TGTGCCAGCAGTTTCCTCGGACTAGCGGGAGAAGTTTCCCATGAGCAGTTCTTC. The encoded protein is CASSFLGLAGEVSHEQFF.

This clone was seen once. This rearrangement joins TRBV6-2 or TRBV6-3 to TRBJ2-5, with D possibly being TRBD2 (6 bases). The CDR3 contains 15 residues. V gave up 5 bases and J gave up 1 base, with 14 bases separating them. The germline gives CDR1 MNHEY, CDR2 SVGEGT. The CDR3 DNA reads TGTGCCAGCAGTACTGGGTGGGACTCCCAAGAGACCCAGTACTTC. Protein sequence: CASSTGWDSQETQYF.

This rearrangement joins TRBV7-2 to TRBJ2-5; D perhaps matches TRBD2 (5 bases). The CDR3 is made up of 14 amino acids. Looked up from germline, CDR1 is SGHTA and CDR2 is FQGNSA. V lost 1 base and J 0 bases, leaving 6 bases between the germline ends. CDR3 bases: TGTGCCAGCAGCTTAGGCGGGTACCAAGAGACCCAGTACTTC. Protein sequence: CASSLGGYQETQYF. Full variable domain (missing parts from reference TRBV7-2 and TRBJ2-5): GAGVSQSPSNKVTEKGKDVELRCDPISGHTALYWYRQSLGQGLEFLIYFQGNSAPDKSGLPSDRFSAERTGGSVSTLTIQRTQQEDSAVYLCASSLGGYQETQYFGPGTRLLVL.

The chain couples TRBV19 to TRBJ1-5; TRBD1 matches 12 bases. Trimming cost V 5 bases and J 7 bases; bases outside gene matches: 6. The germline V gene has CDR1 LNHDA and CDR2 SQIVND (reference sequence). The CDR3 covers 15 residues. CDR3 nucleotide sequence: TGTGCCAGTAGTGTTGGGGACAGGGGGCTACAGCCCCAGCATTTT. Residues: CASSVGDRGLQPQHF.

In its sample, this clone was seen once. This rearrangement joins TRBV6-2 or TRBV6-3 to TRBJ2-7, with 11 nucleotides matching TRBD2. CDR1 is MNHEY, CDR2 SVGEGT, per germline. The CDR3 consists of 15 residues. Trimming cost V 6 bases and J 0 bases; bases outside gene matches: 4. This CDR3 reads CASSQLAGASYEQYV. In DNA form, the CDR3 reads TGTGCCAGCAGCCAACTAGCGGGAGCCTCCTACGAGCAGTACGTC.

The CDR3 DNA sequence: TGTGCCAGTAGTATAGCGGCCGGGGAGCTGTTTTTT. Amino acids: CASSIAAGELFF. V usage is TRBV19 and J usage is TRBJ2-2, with D uncertain. From germline, CDR1 is LNHDA and CDR2 SQIVND (reference sequence). The CDR3 sequence is 12 residues long. The V end lost 1 base, the J end lost 6 bases, and 3 bases lay between the germline ends.

The chain couples TRBV15 to TRBJ2-5, with D perhaps matching TRBD1 (6 bases). CDR1 is LNHNV, CDR2 YYDKDF, per germline (reference sequence). The V end lost 4 bases, the J end lost 4 bases, and 16 bases lay between the germline ends. The CDR3 runs 15 residues. DNA for the CDR3: TGTGCCACCAGCAACAGGGCCGAGATAAGAGAGACCCAGTACTTC. This codes for CATSNRAEIRETQYF.

The chain is built from TRBV7-8 and TRBJ1-1, with 8 bases that match TRBD1. The CDR3 totals 14 residues. The V and J ends lost 6 bases and 3 bases, in that order; junction bases with no gene match: 6. Per germline, CDR1 SGHVS and CDR2 FQNEAQ. This CDR3 reads CASSSGTGYTEAFF. CDR3 in DNA: TGTGCCAGCAGTTCCGGGACAGGTTACACTGAAGCTTTCTTT.